These T cell receptor beta chains were read from a single sample in a study of blood T cell repertoires in COVID-19. Libraries were prepared by immunoSEQ multiplex PCR; TCRdb keeps only in-frame clonotypes and omits some of them. Altogether over 50,000 clones are present, around 87% being singletons, with the ten largest covering around 13%. Specimen: peripheral blood. The receptors were gathered from a human donor in a cohort sampled during active COVID-19. CDR3s include the opening cysteine and the closing phenylalanine or tryptophan. The D gene is left open where the match is weak. The size entry is marked missing in some rows and otherwise reads once, few, many or a size class.

d_gene,j_gene,v_gene,abundance,CDR3nt,CDR3aa
TRBD1,TRBJ2-1,TRBV4-3,.,TGCGCCAGCAGCCACGACAGGGCCAATGAGCAGTTCTTC,CASSHDRANEQFF
TRBD1,TRBJ2-3,TRBV28,.,TGTGCCAGCAGAACGACAGGGGTTGGCACAGATACGCAGTATTTT,CASRTTGVGTDTQYF
.,TRBJ2-1,TRBV4-3,.,TGCGCCAGCAGCCAAGAGGACAATCGGTACAATGAGCAGTTCTTC,CASSQEDNRYNEQFF
TRBD1,TRBJ2-2,TRBV14,.,TGTGCCAGCAGCCCGGGACAGGGGGCGCGCACCGGGGAGCTGTTTTTT,CASSPGQGARTGELFF
.,TRBJ2-1,TRBV5-1,once,TGCGCCAGCAGCCCCCAAGGACTGGACAATGAGCAGTTCTTC,CASSPQGLDNEQFF
TRBD2,TRBJ2-5,TRBV11-2,.,TGTGCCAGCAGCTTAGGCAGACTAGCGGGAGTAGAGACCCAGTACTTC,CASSLGRLAGVETQYF
.,TRBJ2-7,TRBV28,.,TGTGCCAGCAGTTTAGCCGGACAGTTGAGCTCCTACGAGCAGTACTTC,CASSLAGQLSSYEQYF
.,TRBJ2-7,TRBV7-6,.,TGTGCCAGCAGCCCACAGGACGGGAGTGGGTACGAGCAGTACTTC,CASSPQDGSGYEQYF
.,TRBJ1-6,TRBV2,.,TGTGCCAGCAGTATGGCAGGGGTTTCACCCCTCCACTTT,CASSMAGVSPLHF
TRBD1,TRBJ2-5,TRBV24-1,few,TGTGCCACCAGTCACCCGACAGGGGCCTGGGGAGAGACCCAGTACTTC,CATSHPTGAWGETQYF
TRBD2,TRBJ2-1,TRBV24-1,.,TGTGCCACCAGTGATTTGGGTAGCGGGAGAAACAATGAGCAGTTCTTC,CATSDLGSGRNNEQFF
.,TRBJ2-3,TRBV3-1/TRBV3-2,.,TGTGCCAGCAGCGCCTCGAGTAGCGGATATATCACAGATACGCAGTATTTT,CASSASSSGYITDTQYF
TRBD1,TRBJ2-5,TRBV7-3,.,TGTGCCAGCAGCTTGAACTCCGGGACAGGGGGATTGGGGACCCAGTACTTC,CASSLNSGTGGLGTQYF
.,TRBJ2-6,TRBV27,.,TGTGCCAGCAGTCCCCGGCCGTCGGCGGACGTCCTGACTTTC,CASSPRPSADVLTF
TRBD1,TRBJ1-2,TRBV3-1/TRBV3-2,once,TGTGCCAGCAGCCAAGATTGGGGACAGGGTCGTTTACATGGCTACACCTTC,CASSQDWGQGRLHGYTF
.,TRBJ2-7,TRBV5-5,.,TGTGCCAGCACCGTATCCTCAGCGGTCTACGAGCAGTACTTC,CASTVSSAVYEQYF
.,TRBJ2-7,TRBV28,.,TGTGCCAGCAGGACGCCCGGACAGATGAGCTCCTACGAGCAGTACTTC,CASRTPGQMSSYEQYF
.,TRBJ2-5,TRBV7-2,.,TGTGCCAGCAGCTTAAGTCTAACCCAAGAGACCCAGTACTTC,CASSLSLTQETQYF
TRBD1,TRBJ1-2,TRBV11-3,.,TGTGCCAGCAGCTTAGTAAGGGGGCCCTATGGCTACACCTTC,CASSLVRGPYGYTF
.,TRBJ2-7,TRBV5-6,.,TGTGCCACCCCCTTCGAGGCTAAGGGGATCGAGCAGTACTTC,CATPFEAKGIEQYF
.,TRBJ2-1,TRBV27,once,TGTGCCAGCAAATTCGGGACTTTGAATGAGCAGTTCTTC,CASKFGTLNEQFF
TRBD1,TRBJ1-4,TRBV7-9,.,TGTGCCAGCAGCGTGCGGACAGGGGGCTGGGGAGAAAAACTGTTTTTT,CASSVRTGGWGEKLFF
.,TRBJ2-2,TRBV7-6,few,TGTGCCAGCAGCTTAGGGACATCGTCTGGGGAGCTGTTTTTT,CASSLGTSSGELFF
.,TRBJ1-5,TRBV25-1,.,TGTGCCAGCGGGCGGGCCCATAGCAATCAGCCCCAGCATTTT,CASGRAHSNQPQHF
TRBD1,TRBJ1-1,TRBV29-1,.,TGCAGCGTTTGGGACAGGGCTAGGAACACTGAAGCTTTCTTT,CSVWDRARNTEAFF
.,TRBJ2-1,TRBV7-3,.,TGTGCCAGCAGCTTATTTCCGGTCGGGTACAATGAGCAGTTCTTC,CASSLFPVGYNEQFF
.,TRBJ2-1,TRBV4-1,.,TGCGCCAGCAGCCAAACCCCGGTTCCCGCGGAGGAGCAGTTCTTC,CASSQTPVPAEEQFF
.,TRBJ1-4,TRBV18,.,TGTGCCAGCTCACCACAGGGACACCGTAATGAAAAACTGTTTTTT,CASSPQGHRNEKLFF
.,TRBJ1-2,TRBV7-2,.,TGTGCCAGCAACCTCCTTCGGAACTATGGCTACACCTTC,CASNLLRNYGYTF
TRBD1,TRBJ2-2,TRBV19,.,TGTGCCAGTAGTCCCGGACAGGGGGCTTCATCACTTGCGAACACCGGGGAGCTGTTTTTT,CASSPGQGASSLANTGELFF
TRBD1,TRBJ2-2,TRBV7-8,once,TGTGCCAGCAGCAAAAGGGGACAGCCCACCGGGGAGCTGTTTTTT,CASSKRGQPTGELFF
TRBD1,TRBJ1-4,TRBV18,.,TGTGCCAGCTCCGGGACAGCGTTTGAAAAACTGTTTTTT,CASSGTAFEKLFF
.,TRBJ2-7,TRBV18,.,TGTGCCAGCTCACCGCCGACAGGTCTGACCTACGAGCAGTACTTC,CASSPPTGLTYEQYF
.,TRBJ2-7,TRBV9,.,TGTGCCAGCAGCGCAGGAGGGGTCTCCTACGAGCAGTACTTC,CASSAGGVSYEQYF
TRBD1,TRBJ2-7,TRBV9,.,TGTGCCAGCAGCGCGACAGGGGGATCCTACGAGCAGTACTTC,CASSATGGSYEQYF
.,TRBJ1-3,TRBV21-1,.,TGTGCCAGCAGCAGCCTTGTTGGCTGGGAGGCGCCTGGAAACACCATATATTTT,CASSSLVGWEAPGNTIYF
.,TRBJ2-7,TRBV7-3,.,TGTGCCAGCAGCTTGGACATGCAGGTGGGCGAGCAGTACTTC,CASSLDMQVGEQYF
.,TRBJ2-7,TRBV27,.,TGTGCCAGCAGTTTATGGGCAGGACAAACCTACGAGCAGTACTTC,CASSLWAGQTYEQYF
.,TRBJ1-2,TRBV29-1,.,TGCAGCGTTGAGGACAGCAGCTATGGCTACACCTTC,CSVEDSSYGYTF
.,TRBJ1-5,TRBV28,.,TGTGCCAGTACTATCGGAGGGGCTTTTAATCAGCCCCAGCATTTT,CASTIGGAFNQPQHF
.,TRBJ1-2,TRBV19,once,.,CASTSGKGSDYGYTF
.,TRBJ1-1,TRBV5-1,.,TGCGCCAGCAGCCTCCCCACAGGGATGAACACTGAAGCTTTCTTT,CASSLPTGMNTEAFF
.,TRBJ1-5,TRBV7-2,.,TGTGCCAGCAGCTTAGCCCAGAAGTTTCAGCCCCAGCATTTT,CASSLAQKFQPQHF
.,TRBJ1-1,TRBV18,.,TGTGCCAGCTCACCAAGCCACTTGAACACTGAAGCTTTCTTT,CASSPSHLNTEAFF
.,TRBJ2-5,TRBV5-4,.,TGTGCCAGCAGCTTTTACAGGGCGGGAGAAGAGACCCAGTACTTC,CASSFYRAGEETQYF
.,TRBJ2-7,TRBV7-6,few,TGTGCCAGCAGCTTAGAGGGTGGGCGGGACTCCTACGAGCAGTACTTC,CASSLEGGRDSYEQYF